The 18 T cell receptor beta chains reported below all come from one sample, sequenced in a study of CD8+ T cells in alopecia areata. As the sequencing template, cDNA was produced by extracting RNA and reverse transcribing it. TCRdb keeps only in-frame clones here, not all; method: immunoSEQ multiplex PCR. The sample consists of about 300,000 clones, 55% to 70% of them appearing once. Treatment of the sample: oral pan-JAK inhibitor, 5-10 mg twice daily. The starting material was CD4+ T cells sorted from blood, obtained at week 24, from a patient treated with tofacitinib. These receptors all come from a human donor with alopecia areata.

This clone was observed a single time. The V and J genes are TRBV10-3 and TRBJ2-5; D gene ambiguous. Trimming removed 2 bases from V and 4 bases from J, with 14 bases in between. The V gene's germline CDR1 is ENHRY and CDR2 SYGVKD. This CDR3 has 15 residues. CDR3: CAISEDSRGLETQYF. The DNA for the CDR3 is TGTGCCATCAGTGAGGATAGCAGAGGCTTAGAGACCCAGTACTTC.

This clone was seen a few times. The chain employs TRBV29-1 and TRBJ2-5, with 7 bases lining up with TRBD1. This CDR3 spans 11 amino acids. The V gene end was trimmed by 8 bases and the J gene end by 3 bases; junction bases not matched to a gene: 3. From germline, CDR1 is SQVTM and CDR2 ANQGSEA. The CDR3 protein is CSYDREETQYF. CDR3 nucleotide sequence: TGCAGCTACGACAGGGAAGAGACCCAGTACTTC.

The chain recombines TRBV5-1 with TRBJ1-6, with D possibly TRBD1 on 5 matching bases. The CDR3 is 15 amino acids. Per the germline V gene, CDR1 is SGHRS and CDR2 is YFSETQ. V lost 3 bases, J lost 11 bases, and 18 bases lay in between. The CDR3 DNA follows: TGCGCCAGCAGCTCGACCACTTCAACAGGAACACCCCTCCACTTT. Its protein is CASSSTTSTGTPLHF. Based on the CDR3 plus reference TRBV5-1 and TRBJ1-6, the full variable domain is KAGVTQTPRYLIKTRGQQVTLSCSPISGHRSVSWYQQTPGQGLQFLFEYFSETQRNKGNFPGRFSGRQFSNSRSEMNVSTLELGDSALYLCASSSTTSTGTPLHFGNGTRLTVT.

The rearrangement uses TRBV4-3 and TRBJ1-6; TRBD1 aligns across 8 bases. V dropped 4 bases and J dropped 3; count of bases not matched to a gene: 5. CDR1 is LGHNA, CDR2 YSLEER, per germline. This CDR3 region has 16 residues. This CDR3 is CASSRTGLVYNSPLHF. CDR3 coding DNA: TGCGCCAGCAGCCGGACAGGGCTCGTCTATAATTCACCCCTCCACTTT.

This clone came up a few times. The V and J genes are TRBV10-3 and TRBJ2-1; D is uncertain. Germline assignment: CDR1 ENHRY and CDR2 SYGVKD. V was shortened by 1 base and J by 0 bases, with 7 bases between the two germline ends. The CDR3 loop spans 15 amino acids. The CDR3 is CAISEFASSYNEQFF. The CDR3 DNA follows: TGTGCCATCAGTGAGTTTGCCAGCTCCTACAATGAGCAGTTCTTC.

The genes are TRBV5-4 and TRBJ2-5; 7 positions agree with TRBD2. The ends lost 0 bases at V and 3 bases at J; junction bases unmatched: 2. CDR1 SGHNT and CDR2 YYREEE come from the germline V gene (reference sequence). The CDR3 covers 14 residues. The CDR3 here is CASSLAAGEETQYF. DNA of the CDR3: TGTGCCAGCAGCTTGGCCGCGGGGGAAGAGACCCAGTACTTC.

The rearrangement joins TRBV30 to TRBJ1-5; D is ambiguous. CDR3 length: 14 residues. Trimming cost V 4 bases and J 3 bases, with 13 bases left between them. CDR1 and CDR2 from the germline V gene are GTSNPN and SVGIG (reference sequence). This chain's CDR3 is CAWNGGDANQPQHF. CDR3 DNA: TGTGCCTGGAATGGCGGGGATGCCAATCAGCCCCAGCATTTT.

This chain uses TRBV18 with TRBJ1-1; TRBD1 matches at 8 bases. The germline CDR1 and CDR2 sequences are KGHSH and LQKENI. The CDR3 contains 14 residues. Unmatched junction bases numbered 5, after V lost 3 bases and J lost 5 bases. CDR3 sequence (DNA): TGTGCCAGCTCACCGGACAGGGCTTGGACTGAAGCTTTCTTT. It is translated as CASSPDRAWTEAFF. The entire variable domain, with the rest obtained from reference TRBV18 and TRBJ1-1, is as follows: NAGVMQNPRHLVRRRGQEARLRCSPMKGHSHVYWYRQLPEEGLKFMVYLQKENIIDESGMPKERFSAEFPKEGPSILRIQQVVRGDSAAYFCASSPDRAWTEAFFGQGTRLTVV.

This clone turned up a few times. This chain joins TRBV19 and TRBJ1-1; D call uncertain. Germline V gene data show CDR1 as LNHDA and CDR2 as SQIVND (reference sequence). Trimming removed 4 bases from V and 4 bases from J, with 10 bases in between. This CDR3 region has 13 residues. The CDR3 sequence: CASSTPPGTEAFF. DNA for the CDR3: TGTGCCAGTAGTACTCCTCCGGGCACTGAAGCTTTCTTT.

The chain recombines TRBV2 with TRBJ2-3, with 12 bases matching TRBD2. This CDR3 region has 17 residues. Germline CDR1 and CDR2: SNHLY and FYNNEI. V gave up 6 bases and J gave up 1 base; unmatched junction bases: 8. The CDR3 DNA reads TGTGCCAGCAGGGCCACGACTAGCGGGGGCCGCACAGATACGCAGTATTTT. Its protein product is CASRATTSGGRTDTQYF.

The CDR3 loop is CASSWVDRGSDYGYTF. In DNA, the CDR3 is TGTGCCAGCAGCTGGGTCGACAGGGGGAGCGACTATGGCTACACCTTC. The gene calls are TRBV5-6 and TRBJ1-2; TRBD1 aligns across 9 bases. V lost 3 bases to trimming and J lost 3 bases; unmatched junction nucleotides: 9. Germline CDR1 and CDR2: SGHDT and YYEEEE. CDR3 length: 16 amino acids.

The CDR3 DNA sequence: TGTGCCAGCAGTGCCACAGGGATAAAGCCCTACGAGCAGTACTTC. Protein product: CASSATGIKPYEQYF. The rearrangement links TRBV9 to TRBJ2-7, with D perhaps TRBD1 (6 bases). This CDR3 is built from 15 residues. Per the germline V gene, CDR1 is SGDLS and CDR2 is YYNGEE. Between the trimmed V and J ends, which lost 5 bases and 2 bases, there was a span of 17 bases. The entire variable domain, with the rest obtained from reference TRBV9 and TRBJ2-7, is as follows: DSGVTQTPKHLITATGQRVTLRCSPRSGDLSVYWYQQSLDQGLQFLIQYYNGEERAKGNILERFSAQQFPDLHSELNLSSLELGDSALYFCASSATGIKPYEQYFGPGTRLTVT.

The genes are TRBV30 and TRBJ1-2, with D perhaps matching TRBD1 (5 bases). Germline V gene data show CDR1 as GTSNPN and CDR2 as SVGIG (reference sequence). There are 15 residues in the CDR3. V gave up 3 bases and J gave up 7 bases, with 21 bases separating them. CDR3 amino acids: CAWSPSGAQDGGYTF. The CDR3 nucleotides read TGTGCCTGGAGCCCGTCCGGGGCACAGGATGGTGGCTACACCTTC.

The rearrangement uses TRBV7-2 and TRBJ2-2, with 7 nucleotides matching TRBD2. J was trimmed by 4 bases and V by 5 bases; bases with no gene match: 7. Germline V gene lookup returns CDR1 SGHTA and CDR2 FQGNSA. There are 15 residues in the CDR3. CDR3 DNA sequence: TGTGCCAGCAGCCTGGGAGGGTATGGCACCGGGGAGCTGTTTTTT. As protein: CASSLGGYGTGELFF.

This clone has just one count. The V gene is TRBV25-1, the J gene TRBJ2-3; D may be TRBD1 (5 bases). The CDR3 loop spans 13 amino acids. Looked up from germline, CDR1 is MGHDK and CDR2 is SYGVNS. The ends were cut back, 3 bases at V and 4 bases at J, with 8 bases in the middle. For the CDR3, the DNA is TGTGCCAGCAGTGAGTGGGGCGCAGATACGCAGTATTTT. Its protein product is CASSEWGADTQYF. The variable domain in full, completed from reference TRBV25-1 and TRBJ2-3, reads EADIYQTPRYLVIGTGKKITLECSQTMGHDKMYWYQQDPGMELHLIHYSYGVNSTEKGDLSSESTVSRIRTEHFPLTLESARPSHTSQYLCASSEWGADTQYFGPGTRLTVL.

A few counts support this clone. The gene calls are TRBV15 and TRBJ1-2; 12 nucleotides agree with TRBD1. Germline values: CDR1 LNHNV, CDR2 YYDKDF (reference sequence). The V segment lost 1 base and the J segment 5 bases; nucleotides outside the gene matches: 11. The CDR3 is made up of 18 amino acids. The CDR3 sequence: CATSRGRDRGPSRYGYTF. As DNA, the CDR3 is TGTGCCACCAGCAGAGGCCGGGACAGGGGGCCCTCGCGTTATGGCTACACCTTC.

The J gene is TRBJ1-4, the V gene TRBV30, with no clear D. The germline V gene encodes CDR1 GTSNPN and CDR2 SVGIG (reference sequence). There are 15 residues in the CDR3. Trimming shortened V by 0 bases and J by 4 bases, and 12 bases separated the two germline ends. CDR3 nucleotide sequence: TGTGCCTGGAGTGTAAGATCCACCGGTAATGAAAAACTGTTTTTT. This translates into CAWSVRSTGNEKLFF.

The gene calls are TRBV15 and TRBJ2-7; D remains unclear. The CDR3 has 13 amino acids. Per germline, CDR1 LNHNV and CDR2 YYDKDF (reference sequence). Trimming cost V 0 bases and J 4 bases, with 7 bases left between them. Here the CDR3 DNA reads TGTGCCACCAGCAGAGATTTGCCGTACGAGCAGTACTTC. It codes for CATSRDLPYEQYF.